The following is a T cell receptor beta chain sequence with its context. Its antigen remains unidentified. The table came from immunoSEQ multiplex PCR; TCRdb's copy has only in-frame clones and leaves some out. The repertoire holds under 80,000 clones, with 85% as singletons. The sample comes from a study of OX40 agonist ivuxolimab in advanced cancers. Study-wide context: Of mixed ages from about 23 to 90 and averaging about 65 years, the group was about 80% male.

The CDR3 extends over 14 amino acids. V was shortened by 9 bases and J by 1 base, with 10 bases between the two germline ends. The germline V gene encodes CDR1 LNHDA and CDR2 SQIVND (reference sequence). Study findings and constraints: More expanded clones were seen, on average, in CD8+ T cells than in CD4+. It was not determined which antigens were specifically recognized by the peripheral T cells that had undergone clonal expansion. In the 0.1 to 3.0 mg/kg range, CD4+ and CD8+ blood T cells had expanded clonally by week 6.

Source: CD4+ or CD8+ T cells sorted from blood, taken in a trial of the OX40 agonist ivuxolimab. The source is an adult with an advanced solid tumor such as melanoma, head and neck, liver or kidney cancer. V gene TRBV19 combines with J gene TRBJ2-6, with D possibly TRBD2 on 6 matching bases. The CDR3 region is CASMEGSGANVLTF. CDR3 DNA sequence: TGTGCCAGCATGGAGGGGTCTGGGGCCAACGTCCTGACTTTC.